This T cell receptor (beta chain) was identified in a study of blood T cell repertoires in COVID-19. The ends lost 9 bases at V and 1 base at J; junction bases unmatched: 6. This CDR3 is 16 amino acids long. Germline CDR1 is SGHDN and CDR2 is FVKESK. TCRdb's copy holds only in-frame clones and misses some; the assay was immunoSEQ multiplex PCR. This table holds approximately 100,000 clones, 70% to 85% found once. J is TRBJ2-1 and V is TRBV14, with 13 bases lining up with TRBD2. Sequenced: peripheral blood. This clonotype was obtained from a man aged 65 to 85 with acute or convalescent COVID-19. CDR3: CASTTSGGASYNEQFF. CDR3 sequence (DNA): TGTGCCAGTACTACTAGCGGGGGGGCTTCCTACAATGAGCAGTTCTTC. Looking up the rest from reference TRBV14 and TRBJ2-1 gives the full variable domain: EAGVTQFPSHSVIEKGQTVTLRCDPISGHDNLYWYRRVMGKEIKFLLHFVKESKQDESGMPNNRFLAERTGGTYSTLKVQPAELEDSGVYFCASTTSGGASYNEQFFGPGTRLTVL.